Shown below are 28 T cell receptor beta chains from a single sample sequenced in a study of blood T cell repertoires in COVID-19. Sequencing used immunoSEQ multiplex PCR; TCRdb keeps in-frame clones, though not all of them. The sample yields roughly 270,000 clones, around 80% seen once. Sequencing was done on a sample of PBMCs or T cells enriched from blood (not recorded which). The receptors derive from a man aged 35 to 55 who had been exposed to COVID-19.

This clone was recorded only once. This chain links TRBV2 with TRBJ2-3; TRBD2 matches 13 bases. The trim removed 8 bases at V and 2 bases at J, leaving 13 bases unmatched. This CDR3 region has 18 residues. Germline CDR1 and CDR2: SNHLY and FYNNEI. CDR3 loop: CASFSLAGGPRATDTQYF. Written as DNA, the CDR3 is TGTGCCAGCTTCTCACTAGCGGGAGGGCCGAGGGCCACAGATACGCAGTATTTT.

This chain connects TRBV5-6 to TRBJ2-7; 7 bases match TRBD2. Germline V CDR1 and CDR2: SGHDT, YYEEEE. This CDR3 is 14 amino acids long. With V trimmed by 2 bases and J by 5 bases, 7 bases remained unmatched. The chain's CDR3 is CASSFGGGRNEQYF. The CDR3 DNA reads TGTGCCAGCAGCTTCGGGGGAGGGAGGAACGAGCAGTACTTC.

The chain uses TRBV9 and TRBJ1-3; weak D call: TRBD1 (6 bases). Germline V gene data show CDR1 as SGDLS and CDR2 as YYNGEE. Trimming took off 4 bases at V and 5 bases at J, with 16 bases between the two ends. CDR3 length: 15 residues. The CDR3 DNA is TGTGCCAGCAGCACTTCCCGGGACACCCGAAACACCATATATTTT. This sequence encodes CASSTSRDTRNTIYF.

The chain carries TRBV28 and TRBJ1-1; 8 nucleotides align to TRBD1. Germline CDR1 is MDHEN and CDR2 is SYDVKM. Unmatched junction bases numbered 6, after V lost 3 bases and J lost 0 bases. The CDR3 loop spans 16 amino acids. CDR3 amino acids: CASSFRGRGMNTEAFF. The CDR3 DNA is TGTGCCAGCAGTTTCAGGGGGCGGGGGATGAACACTGAAGCTTTCTTT. Filled out from reference TRBV28 and TRBJ1-1, the complete variable domain reads DVKVTQSSRYLVKRTGEKVFLECVQDMDHENMFWYRQDPGLGLRLIYFSYDVKMKEKGDIPEGYSVSREKKERFSLILESASTNQTSMYLCASSFRGRGMNTEAFFGQGTRLTVV.

This clone has just one count. The chain carries TRBV18 and TRBJ2-1; the D gene is possibly TRBD2 (5 bases). CDR3 length: 16 amino acids. V shed 1 base and J shed 4 bases, with 14 bases lying between them. The V gene's germline CDR1 is KGHSH and CDR2 LQKENI. The CDR3, as DNA: TGTGCCAGCTCACCACTTCGGCGGCTAGCTTACAATGAGCAGTTCTTC. Translation gives CASSPLRRLAYNEQFF.

V gene TRBV7-6 combines with J gene TRBJ2-7, with D uncertain. The CDR3 extends over 12 amino acids. The V gene lost 4 bases and the J gene lost 2 bases, with 6 bases spanning the gap. Per germline, CDR1 SGHVS and CDR2 FNYEAQ. The CDR3 DNA reads as TGTGCCAGCAGCTCACAGACCTACGAGCAGTACTTC. Translated: CASSSQTYEQYF.

The chain is built from TRBV7-3 and TRBJ2-3; 7 bases match TRBD2. V shed 4 bases, J shed 3 bases, and the junction held 7 bases outside the gene matches. CDR1 and CDR2 (germline): SGHTA, FQGTGA. The CDR3 contains 15 residues. The DNA of the CDR3 is TGTGCCAGCAGCTCCCGACTAGCAGGGACAGATACGCAGTATTTT. This gives the protein CASSSRLAGTDTQYF.

V gene TRBV11-2 combines with J gene TRBJ1-2; D perhaps matches TRBD1 (6 bases). Deletions cut 6 bases from V and 8 bases from J, with 22 bases between. This CDR3 spans 15 amino acids. CDR1 and CDR2 from the germline V gene are SGHAT and FQNNGV. The CDR3 DNA is TGTGCCAGCAGGAAACCGGGACAATCCTGGAGGGGCTACACCTTC. This sequence encodes CASRKPGQSWRGYTF.

This chain joins TRBV7-3 and TRBJ2-2; a possible D gene is TRBD1 (8 bases). Germline V lookup: CDR1 SGHTA, CDR2 FQGTGA. This CDR3 spans 15 amino acids. Trimming pared 4 bases from V and 10 bases from J, leaving 19 bases between. This CDR3 reads CASSSTGQGGMELFF. CDR3 DNA: TGTGCCAGCAGCTCCACTGGACAGGGAGGGATGGAGCTGTTTTTT.

This clone was picked up a small number of times. This chain links TRBV12-3 or TRBV12-4 with TRBJ1-1; D not certain. The CDR3 totals 13 residues. Trimming shortened V by 6 bases and J by 7 bases, and 15 bases separated the two germline ends. The CDR3 bases are TGTGCCAGCAGGCACTATTATGCGTATGAAGCTTTCTTT. It translates to CASRHYYAYEAFF.

V gene TRBV4-1 combines with J gene TRBJ2-3; D unclear. In germline, CDR1 is MGHRA, CDR2 YSYEKL. The CDR3 loop spans 13 amino acids. V was trimmed by 4 bases and J by 0 bases, leaving 5 bases between them. CDR3 amino acids: CASSRGSTDTQYF. In DNA, the CDR3 is TGCGCCAGCAGCCGAGGAAGCACAGATACGCAGTATTTT.

The rearrangement uses TRBV24-1 and TRBJ2-1, with D maybe TRBD2 (6 bases). Trimming took off 5 bases at V and 2 bases at J, with 21 bases between the two ends. There are 18 residues in the CDR3. CDR1 and CDR2 (germline): KGHDR, SFDVKD. CDR3 coding DNA: TGTGCCACCAGTGGGTCCCCGGGGGAGGTGGGAGCCTACAATGAGCAGTTCTTC. It translates to CATSGSPGEVGAYNEQFF.

The rearrangement links TRBV28 to TRBJ2-7; 8 nucleotides match TRBD2. V dropped 10 bases and J dropped 7; count of bases not matched to a gene: 15. Germline V gene lookup returns CDR1 MDHEN and CDR2 SYDVKM. This CDR3 is 14 amino acids long. CDR3 region: CATYPSGRTGEQYF. Here the CDR3 DNA reads TGTGCCACCTACCCCAGCGGGAGAACGGGGGAGCAGTACTTC.

The chain uses TRBV3-1 (or the pseudogene TRBV3-2) and TRBJ2-2; D is uncertain. There are 12 residues in the CDR3. Trimming cost V 4 bases and J 6 bases, with 6 bases left between them. Germline CDR1 is LGHDT and CDR2 is YNNKEL (reference sequence). The CDR3 DNA is TGTGCCAGCAGCCTTCAGGCCGGGGAGCTGTTTTTT. It is translated as CASSLQAGELFF.

Concerning this clone: Within the sample, other DNA sequences also encode this same CDR3. The chain carries TRBV11-3 and TRBJ2-1; D is ambiguous. There are 14 residues in the CDR3. Per the germline V gene, CDR1 is SGHNT and CDR2 is YENEEA. Deletions cut 1 base from V and 5 bases from J, with 9 bases between. The CDR3 is CASSLGAGNNEQFF. In DNA form, the CDR3 reads TGTGCCAGCAGCTTAGGGGCAGGCAACAATGAGCAGTTCTTC.

The CDR3 nucleotides are TGTGCCAGCAGTCGGAGGAGGAGGGAGCAGTACTTC. This gives the protein CASSRRRREQYF. V and J are TRBV7-8 and TRBJ2-7; possibly TRBD2 for D (5 bases). The CDR3 has 12 residues. Germline CDR1 reads SGHVS; CDR2 reads FQNEAQ. The V end lost 6 bases, the J end lost 7 bases, and 13 bases lay between the germline ends.

This clone was found a few times. The J gene is TRBJ1-6, the V gene TRBV27; 8 positions agree with TRBD1. V was pared by 4 bases and J by 8 bases, with 19 bases of the junction left unmatched. The germline V gene has CDR1 MNHEY and CDR2 SMNVEV (reference sequence). The CDR3 has 19 amino acids. The CDR3 sequence: CASSSSDRVFATVDSPLHF. Written as DNA, the CDR3 is TGTGCCAGCAGTTCCTCGGACAGGGTCTTCGCCACCGTCGATTCACCCCTCCACTTT.

The chain carries TRBV24-1 and TRBJ2-2; D ambiguous. The V and J ends lost 0 bases and 7 bases respectively, with 11 bases between them. The CDR3 has 15 amino acids. Germline CDR1 reads KGHDR; CDR2 reads SFDVKD. The CDR3 DNA reads TGTGCCACCAGTGATTTGTCGGTAACGGGCGGGGAGCTGTTTTTT. Its protein product is CATSDLSVTGGELFF.

The V and J genes are TRBV4-1 and TRBJ1-2, with 11 bases that match TRBD1. The CDR3 loop spans 14 amino acids. J was trimmed by 6 bases and V by 3 bases; bases with no gene match: 3. Germline V lookup: CDR1 MGHRA, CDR2 YSYEKL. In DNA, the CDR3 is TGCGCCAGCAGCCAGTCGGGACAGGGGGATGGCTACACCTTC. It yields the protein CASSQSGQGDGYTF.

This clone is a singleton in its sample. The chain uses TRBV27 and TRBJ2-7; D may be TRBD1 (7 bases). V was pared by 7 bases and J by 6 bases, with 22 bases between. The CDR3 loop spans 15 amino acids. Germline CDR1 and CDR2: MNHEY and SMNVEV (reference sequence). The CDR3 DNA reads as TGTGCCAGCACCCCAAGACAGGGAGGAGTCTCCGAGCAGTACTTC. Translating it yields CASTPRQGGVSEQYF.

Ten or more counts support this clone. The rearrangement uses TRBV5-6 and TRBJ2-7; perhaps TRBD1 as D (5 bases). V was pared by 3 bases and J by 2 bases, with 9 bases between. Germline CDR1 and CDR2: SGHDT and YYEEEE. This CDR3 spans 13 amino acids. This CDR3 is CASSSDTTYEQYF. CDR3 DNA sequence: TGTGCCAGCAGCTCGGACACAACCTACGAGCAGTACTTC.

The CDR3 is CASTRGETNEKLFF. CDR3 DNA sequence: TGCGCCAGCACACGGGGGGAAACTAATGAAAAACTGTTTTTT. This rearrangement joins TRBV5-1 to TRBJ1-4; the D gene is possibly TRBD1 (5 bases). The CDR3 totals 14 residues. Trimming stripped 6 bases from V and 1 base from J, with 10 bases between. Per germline, CDR1 SGHRS and CDR2 YFSETQ.

The DNA for the CDR3 is TGTGCCAGCAGCTTAGAGCAGGGGCCCCAGCATTTT. This encodes CASSLEQGPQHF. The chain uses TRBV7-9 and TRBJ1-5; tentative D call: TRBD1 (5 bases). The V gene's germline CDR1 is SEHNR and CDR2 FQNEAQ (reference sequence). This CDR3 is 12 amino acids long. V lost 1 base and J lost 9, with 7 bases in between.

This rearrangement joins TRBV3-1 (or the pseudogene TRBV3-2) to TRBJ2-1; 11 positions match TRBD2. With V trimmed by 4 bases and J by 8 bases, 4 bases remained unmatched. The germline gives CDR1 LGHDT, CDR2 YNNKEL (reference sequence). The CDR3 contains 14 residues. The CDR3: CASSPSGRLYEQFF. The CDR3 DNA reads as TGTGCCAGCAGCCCTAGCGGGAGGTTGTATGAGCAGTTCTTC.

The chain links TRBV7-2 to TRBJ1-2; 11 bases are shared with TRBD1. This CDR3 spans 14 amino acids. The V gene end was trimmed by 7 bases and the J gene end by 7 bases; junction bases not matched to a gene: 8. The germline V gene encodes CDR1 SGHTA and CDR2 FQGNSA. CDR3 sequence reads: CASTRGQGELGYTF. The DNA for the CDR3 is TGTGCCAGCACCCGGGGACAGGGGGAGCTTGGCTACACCTTC.

V usage is TRBV9 and J usage is TRBJ1-2; 8 bases line up with TRBD1. The CDR3 totals 13 residues. The V segment lost 4 bases and the J segment 6 bases; nucleotides outside the gene matches: 5. Germline V gene data show CDR1 as SGDLS and CDR2 as YYNGEE. The CDR3 DNA sequence: TGTGCCAGCAGCCCCCGGACAGGGCATGGCTACACCTTC. This translates into CASSPRTGHGYTF.

CDR3 coding DNA: TGTGCCAGCAGCCTCTGGGGGCTAGGGGGGAACACTGAAGCTTTCTTT. This encodes CASSLWGLGGNTEAFF. The chain recombines TRBV14 with TRBJ1-1; TRBD1 is a possible D gene (6 bases). V lost 4 bases to trimming and J lost 1 base, with 16 bases between them. Germline CDR1 SGHDN, CDR2 FVKESK. This CDR3 is built from 16 residues.

The chain links TRBV15 to TRBJ1-6; D remains unclear. Trimming stripped 5 bases from V and 7 bases from J, with 12 bases between. The CDR3 has 14 residues. Germline V CDR1 and CDR2: LNHNV, YYDKDF (reference sequence). CDR3 sequence reads: CATSGQAGNSPLHF. CDR3 nucleotide sequence: TGTGCCACCAGCGGGCAGGCAGGCAATTCACCCCTCCACTTT.